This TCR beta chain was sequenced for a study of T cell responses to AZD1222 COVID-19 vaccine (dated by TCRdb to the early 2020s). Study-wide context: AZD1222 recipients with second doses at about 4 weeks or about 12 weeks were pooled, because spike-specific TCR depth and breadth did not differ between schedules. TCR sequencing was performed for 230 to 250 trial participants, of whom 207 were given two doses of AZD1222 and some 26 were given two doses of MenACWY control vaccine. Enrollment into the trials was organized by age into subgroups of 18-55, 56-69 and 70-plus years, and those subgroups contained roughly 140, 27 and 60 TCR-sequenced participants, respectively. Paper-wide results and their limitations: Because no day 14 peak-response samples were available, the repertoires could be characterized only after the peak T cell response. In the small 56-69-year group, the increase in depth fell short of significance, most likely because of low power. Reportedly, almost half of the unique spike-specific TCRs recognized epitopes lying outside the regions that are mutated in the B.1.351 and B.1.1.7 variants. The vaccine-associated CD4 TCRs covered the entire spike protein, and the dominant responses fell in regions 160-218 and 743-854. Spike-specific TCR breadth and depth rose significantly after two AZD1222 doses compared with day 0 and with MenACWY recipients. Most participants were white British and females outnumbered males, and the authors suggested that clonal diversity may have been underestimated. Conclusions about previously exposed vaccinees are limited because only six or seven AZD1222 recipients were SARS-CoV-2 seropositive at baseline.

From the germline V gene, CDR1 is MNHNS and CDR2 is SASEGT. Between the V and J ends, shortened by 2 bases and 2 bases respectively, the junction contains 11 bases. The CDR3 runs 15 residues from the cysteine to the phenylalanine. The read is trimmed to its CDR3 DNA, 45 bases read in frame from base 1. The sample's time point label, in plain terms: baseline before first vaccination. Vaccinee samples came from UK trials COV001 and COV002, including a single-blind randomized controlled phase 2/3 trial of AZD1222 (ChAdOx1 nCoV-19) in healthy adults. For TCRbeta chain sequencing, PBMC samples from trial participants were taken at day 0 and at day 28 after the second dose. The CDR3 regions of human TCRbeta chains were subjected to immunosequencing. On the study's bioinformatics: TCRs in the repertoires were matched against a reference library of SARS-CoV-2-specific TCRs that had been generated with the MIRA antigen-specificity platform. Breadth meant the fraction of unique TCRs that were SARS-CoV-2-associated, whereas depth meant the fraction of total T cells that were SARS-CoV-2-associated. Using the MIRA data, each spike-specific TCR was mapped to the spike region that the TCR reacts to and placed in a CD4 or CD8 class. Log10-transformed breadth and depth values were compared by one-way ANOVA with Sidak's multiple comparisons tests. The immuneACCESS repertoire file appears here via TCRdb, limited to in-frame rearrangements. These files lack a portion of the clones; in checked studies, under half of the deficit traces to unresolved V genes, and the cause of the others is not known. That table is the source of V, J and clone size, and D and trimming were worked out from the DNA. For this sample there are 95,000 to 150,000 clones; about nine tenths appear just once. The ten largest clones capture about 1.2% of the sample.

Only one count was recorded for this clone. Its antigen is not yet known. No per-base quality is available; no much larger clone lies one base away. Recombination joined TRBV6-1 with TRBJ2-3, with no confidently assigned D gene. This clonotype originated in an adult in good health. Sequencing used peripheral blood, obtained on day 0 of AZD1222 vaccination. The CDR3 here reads CASSELDYVTDTQYF. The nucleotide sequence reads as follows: TGTGCCAGCAGTGAATTGGATTACGTCACAGATACGCAGTATTTT.